This paragraph reports one TCR beta chain. The sample originates from a study of technical replicates of blood from several donors. Generated by immunoSEQ multiplex PCR, the TCRdb table keeps only in-frame clones and is missing some. The data show about 66,000 clones, almost 95% seen once. Sample: T cells isolated from PBMCs. The sequence was collected from a human donor in good health.

CDR3 in DNA: TGTGCCTGTATGCGAGGACAGGGCTTAGGGGGCACTAATGAAAAACTGTTTTTT. Translating it yields CACMRGQGLGGTNEKLFF. The chain recombines TRBV30 with TRBJ1-4; 8 bases are shared with TRBD1. The CDR3 runs 18 residues. The V gene end was trimmed by 6 bases and the J gene end by 2 bases; junction bases not matched to a gene: 17. Germline CDR1 is GTSNPN and CDR2 is SVGIG (reference sequence).